Listed here are 28 T cell receptor beta chains from one sample, sequenced in a study of T cells in Graves' hyperthyroidism and ophthalmopathy (dated by TCRdb to between 2018 and 2021). The library was made by multiplex PCR. Instrument on record: Illumina HiSeq 2000. Amplification of TCR beta CDR3 regions was carried out from RNA transcripts. A first-round RT-PCR of the TCR CDR3 used the HTBI primer set with the Qiagen OneStep RT-PCR kit. In-frame beta chains were kept once TCRdb had trimmed the public reads at Q25 with fastp and called clones with MiXCR. Each CDR3 protein appears once, grouped with its most common genes and DNA. The sample data list about 500,000 distinct CDR3 sequences, and approximately 15% of these were observed just once. The leading ten clones occupy under 20% of the sample. Specimen: blood. Receptors were obtained from a woman aged 18-29 years with Graves' hyperthyroidism.

This clonotype was detected only a few times. J is TRBJ2-5 and V is TRBV7-8; D may be TRBD2 (6 bases). With 5 bases removed from V and 0 bases from J, the gap between germline ends came to 13 bases. Germline CDR1 is SGHVS and CDR2 is FQNEAQ. The CDR3 totals 15 residues. CDR3 DNA: TGTGCCAGCAGCCGGGGGAGAACGAACCAAGAGACCCAGTACTTC. It is translated as CASSRGRTNQETQYF.

Many counts were recorded for this clonotype. This chain links TRBV5-4 with TRBJ1-1, with unresolved D. The V gene's germline CDR1 is SGHNT and CDR2 YYREEE (reference sequence). The V gene lost 5 bases and the J gene lost 6 bases, with 14 bases spanning the gap. This CDR3 contains 13 residues. The CDR3 DNA is TGTGCCAGCAGAGGGAACGCAGTCGCTGAAGCTTTCTTT. This translates into CASRGNAVAEAFF.

This clonotype was observed many times. V gene TRBV7-3 combines with J gene TRBJ2-3; maybe TRBD1 (6 bases). This CDR3 comprises 16 residues. Looked up from germline, CDR1 is SGHTA and CDR2 is FQGTGA. V was cut by 1 base and J by 2 bases, with 13 bases left in between. The CDR3 bases are TGTGCCAGCAGCTTAATGGGGGCGATACCCACAGATACGCAGTATTTT. Its translation: CASSLMGAIPTDTQYF.

This clonotype has just a few counts. The chain has TRBV6-1 and TRBJ1-1, with 9 bases aligning to TRBD1. V lost 6 bases and J lost 5; bases outside the gene matches: 7. The germline gives CDR1 MNHNS, CDR2 SASEGT. The CDR3 runs 14 residues. The CDR3 nucleotides read TGTGCCAGCAGGACAGGGGGTCGGGGGACTGAAGCTTTCTTT. Protein product: CASRTGGRGTEAFF.

This clonotype appeared a few times. V and J are TRBV4-1 and TRBJ2-2; D is unresolved. V lost 5 bases to trimming and J lost 1 base, with 8 bases between them. The germline V gene encodes CDR1 MGHRA and CDR2 YSYEKL. This CDR3 is 14 amino acids long. The CDR3 sequence is CASSEAVNTGELFF. CDR3 in DNA: TGCGCCAGCAGCGAGGCAGTGAACACCGGGGAGCTGTTTTTT.

This clonotype was observed at least ten times. This sequence joins TRBV11-3 and TRBJ1-1; 11 bases match TRBD1. In germline, CDR1 is SGHNT, CDR2 YENEEA. V lost 5 bases, J lost 4 bases, and 9 bases stayed unmatched. This CDR3 region has 16 residues. CDR3 sequence reads: CASSQPGQGVFTEAFF. The CDR3 DNA reads TGTGCCAGCAGCCAACCGGGACAGGGGGTGTTCACTGAAGCTTTCTTT.

Ten or more counts support this clonotype. J is TRBJ1-3 and V is TRBV28; 7 bases are shared with TRBD1. Germline V lookup: CDR1 MDHEN, CDR2 SYDVKM. V trimming: 7 bases; J trimming: 2 bases; junction bases outside the gene matches: 5. The CDR3 contains 14 residues. Here the CDR3 DNA reads TGTGCCAGCAACTACAGGGGTCCTGGAAACACCATATATTTT. Amino acid sequence: CASNYRGPGNTIYF.

J is TRBJ2-1 and V is TRBV2; D gene ambiguous. The CDR3 length is 12 residues. Trimming left V 5 bases short and J 10 bases short, with 12 bases between. Per germline, CDR1 SNHLY and CDR2 FYNNEI. Here the CDR3 DNA reads TGTGCCAGCAGTTGGTACGTCTACGAGCAGTTCTTC. This sequence encodes CASSWYVYEQFF.

This clonotype was recorded a few times. V is TRBV20-1 and J is TRBJ2-1, with D perhaps TRBD1 or TRBD2 (6 bases each). The germline V and J ends were trimmed by 5 bases and 9 bases, with 17 bases remaining between them. Germline V gives CDR1 DFQATT, CDR2 SNEGSKA (reference sequence). CDR3 length: 13 amino acids. CDR3 sequence: CSAHRDSQGEQFF. The CDR3, as DNA: TGCAGTGCTCACCGGGACTCACAGGGTGAGCAGTTCTTC.

The gene calls are TRBV10-2 and TRBJ1-5; 10 bases are a match to TRBD1. The CDR3 sequence is 14 residues long. With 7 bases clipped from V and 7 bases from J, the junction kept 7 bases outside the gene matches. Germline V gives CDR1 WSHSY, CDR2 SAAADI. For the CDR3, the DNA is TGCGCCAGCACCGGGACAGGGGCCCAACAGCCCCAGCATTTT. Translating it yields CASTGTGAQQPQHF.

The sample holds many counts of this clonotype. The J gene is TRBJ2-2, the V gene TRBV6-5; D may be TRBD2 (6 bases). Trimming removed 4 bases from V and 3 bases from J, with 12 bases in between. The length of the CDR3 is 15 residues. Germline V gene lookup returns CDR1 MNHEY and CDR2 SVGAGI. The CDR3 DNA reads as TGTGCCAGCAGTTGGGGGTGGGGGGACACCGGGGAGCTGTTTTTT. Residues: CASSWGWGDTGELFF.

This clonotype has a count of ten or more. This rearrangement joins TRBV9 to TRBJ1-1, with D uncertain. The CDR3 has 14 residues. CDR1 and CDR2 (germline): SGDLS, YYNGEE. Trimming pared 1 base from V and 0 bases from J, leaving 7 bases between. CDR3 region: CASSVFPMNTEAFF. Here the CDR3 DNA reads TGTGCCAGCAGCGTATTCCCCATGAACACTGAAGCTTTCTTT.

In its sample, this clonotype was seen many times. The rearrangement joins TRBV7-2 to TRBJ2-1; no clear D gene. The CDR3 covers 12 residues. Germline V CDR1 and CDR2: SGHTA, FQGNSA. Trimming cost V 5 bases and J 7 bases, with 9 bases left between them. The CDR3 protein is CASSRYSNEQFF. The CDR3 nucleotides read TGTGCCAGCAGCCGATACTCTAATGAGCAGTTCTTC.

V and J are TRBV14 and TRBJ1-1, with 10 bases identical to TRBD1. CDR3 length: 15 residues. Germline V CDR1 and CDR2: SGHDN, FVKESK. Trimming at V came to 1 base and at J to 4 bases, leaving 3 bases not matched to a gene. This CDR3 reads CASSQAGTGATEAFF. The CDR3 DNA reads TGTGCCAGCAGCCAAGCCGGGACAGGGGCCACTGAAGCTTTCTTT.

This clonotype was observed many times. The rearrangement links TRBV5-1 to TRBJ1-2; no reliable D call. Trimming stripped 0 bases from V and 6 bases from J, with 12 bases between. CDR1 is SGHRS and CDR2 is YFSETQ in the germline V gene. CDR3 length: 14 residues. This CDR3 is CASSLVADFHGYTF. DNA of the CDR3: TGCGCCAGCAGCTTGGTGGCAGACTTTCATGGCTACACCTTC. Filled out from reference TRBV5-1 and TRBJ1-2, the complete variable domain reads KAGVTQTPRYLIKTRGQQVTLSCSPISGHRSVSWYQQTPGQGLQFLFEYFSETQRNKGNFPGRFSGRQFSNSRSEMNVSTLELGDSALYLCASSLVADFHGYTFGSGTRLTVV.

At least ten counts were recorded for this clonotype. The CDR3 is CASSEGADTEAFF. The CDR3 bases are TGCGCCAGCAGTGAGGGGGCGGACACTGAAGCTTTCTTT. The gene calls are TRBV10-1 and TRBJ1-1, with D maybe TRBD1 (5 bases). CDR1 is WNHNN, CDR2 SYGVQD, per germline (reference sequence). Trimming cost V 2 bases and J 3 bases, with 7 bases left between them. This CDR3 has 13 residues.

There are many counts of this clonotype. The chain employs TRBV20-1 and TRBJ2-3; the D gene is possibly TRBD2 (8 bases). Per germline, CDR1 DFQATT and CDR2 SNEGSKA (reference sequence). CDR3 length: 16 residues. V lost 3 bases, J lost 8 bases, and 24 bases lay in between. The CDR3 protein is CSASGQAQRELSTQYF. For the CDR3, the DNA is TGCAGTGCTAGTGGACAGGCTCAGCGGGAGTTGAGTACGCAGTATTTT.

V and J are TRBV7-6 and TRBJ2-5; the D call may be TRBD1 or TRBD2 (5 bases each). The ends were cut back, 5 bases at V and 6 bases at J, with 10 bases in the middle. Germline loops: CDR1 SGHVS, CDR2 FNYEAQ. The CDR3 is 12 amino acids. The CDR3 nucleotides are TGTGCCAGCAGCCCAGAGGGGCAGACCCAGTACTTC. Amino acid sequence: CASSPEGQTQYF.

This clonotype was observed many times. This rearrangement joins TRBV12-3 or TRBV12-4 to TRBJ1-6; TRBD1 matches at 7 bases. V lost 5 bases and J lost 9; bases outside the gene matches: 4. The CDR3 sequence is 13 residues long. For the CDR3, the DNA is TGTGCCAGCAGTCTGGACAGGCCTTCACCCCTCCACTTT. Its translation is CASSLDRPSPLHF.

J is TRBJ1-2 and V is TRBV6-1; weak D call: TRBD1 (6 bases). Germline CDR1 and CDR2: MNHNS and SASEGT. CDR3 length: 12 amino acids. Trimming removed 10 bases from V and 5 bases from J, with 14 bases in between. The CDR3: CATQRGGYGYTF. CDR3 sequence (DNA): TGTGCCACCCAGAGGGGGGGTTATGGCTACACCTTC.

This clonotype was recorded at least ten times. The rearrangement links TRBV27 to TRBJ1-2, with D possibly being TRBD1 (5 bases). Between the trimmed V and J ends, which lost 5 bases and 5 bases, there was a span of 18 bases. The germline CDR1 and CDR2 sequences are MNHEY and SMNVEV (reference sequence). The CDR3 runs to 15 residues. DNA of the CDR3: TGTGCCAGCAGTAAGGGGCCGGGTCGGGGATATGGCTACACCTTC. This encodes CASSKGPGRGYGYTF.

This clonotype was observed at least ten times. The chain recombines TRBV12-3 or TRBV12-4 with TRBJ2-1; 9 bases are a match to TRBD2. The ends lost 3 bases at V and 4 bases at J; junction bases unmatched: 1. The CDR3 is 14 residues long. This CDR3 reads CASSFSGSYNEQFF. The CDR3 nucleotides are TGTGCCAGCAGTTTTAGCGGGAGTTACAATGAGCAGTTCTTC.

This clonotype was observed many times. V gene TRBV12-3 or TRBV12-4 combines with J gene TRBJ2-5; D not certain. The CDR3 contains 12 residues. Trimming took 1 base from V and 5 from J, leaving 5 bases between them. The CDR3 sequence is CASSLVMETQYF. The CDR3 region has the DNA TGTGCCAGCAGTTTAGTAATGGAGACCCAGTACTTC.

This clonotype was recorded at least ten times. The rearrangement joins TRBV12-3 or TRBV12-4 to TRBJ2-3; D gene unclear. The CDR3 length is 17 residues. With 5 bases removed from V and 4 bases from J, the gap between germline ends came to 22 bases. This chain's CDR3 is CASSRRNSGPYADTQYF. The CDR3 DNA reads as TGTGCCAGCAGTCGCCGAAATTCCGGACCCTATGCAGATACGCAGTATTTT.

The chain has TRBV6-2 or TRBV6-3 and TRBJ1-1; no clear D gene. The CDR3 is 14 residues long. Germline CDR1 and CDR2: MNHEY and SVGEGT. Trimming removed 0 bases at V and 8 bases at J, with 13 bases between. The CDR3 sequence is CASSYSGWGSEAFF. The CDR3 DNA reads as TGTGCCAGCAGTTACTCGGGATGGGGATCCGAAGCTTTCTTT.

This clonotype was counted ten times or more. The chain has TRBV11-2 and TRBJ1-2; a possible D gene is TRBD1 (5 bases). The CDR3 runs 16 residues. Trimming left V 1 base short and J 0 bases short, with 12 bases between. CDR1 SGHAT and CDR2 FQNNGV come from the germline V gene. CDR3 sequence: CASSLAGTLANYGYTF. In DNA, the CDR3 is TGTGCCAGCAGCTTAGCCGGGACGTTAGCTAACTATGGCTACACCTTC.

This clonotype was observed many times. The V call is TRBV19, the J call TRBJ1-1; TRBD1 matches 7 bases. V shed 6 bases and J 0 bases; nucleotides not matched to a gene: 13. Per germline, CDR1 LNHDA and CDR2 SQIVND (reference sequence). CDR3 length: 17 residues. This CDR3 reads CASSLRLTGTLNTEAFF. In DNA form, the CDR3 reads TGTGCCAGTAGCCTACGGCTGACAGGGACTCTGAACACTGAAGCTTTCTTT.

V is TRBV5-1 and J is TRBJ1-3, with D unresolved. With 0 bases removed from V and 6 bases from J, the gap between germline ends came to 13 bases. This CDR3 is 15 amino acids long. Germline V gene data show CDR1 as SGHRS and CDR2 as YFSETQ. CDR3 in amino acids: CASSLDARVENTIYF. DNA of the CDR3: TGCGCCAGCAGCTTGGACGCCAGAGTCGAAAACACCATATATTTT.